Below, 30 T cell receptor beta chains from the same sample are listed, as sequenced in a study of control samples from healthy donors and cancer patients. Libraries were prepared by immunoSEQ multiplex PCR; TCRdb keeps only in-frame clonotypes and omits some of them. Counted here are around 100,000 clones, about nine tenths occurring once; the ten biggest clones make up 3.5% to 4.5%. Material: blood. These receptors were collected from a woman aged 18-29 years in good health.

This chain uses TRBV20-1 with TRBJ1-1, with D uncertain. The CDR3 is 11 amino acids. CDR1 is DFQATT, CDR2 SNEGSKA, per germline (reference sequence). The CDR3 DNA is TGCAGCACTTACAGGAACACTGAAGCTTTCTTT. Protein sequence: CSTYRNTEAFF.

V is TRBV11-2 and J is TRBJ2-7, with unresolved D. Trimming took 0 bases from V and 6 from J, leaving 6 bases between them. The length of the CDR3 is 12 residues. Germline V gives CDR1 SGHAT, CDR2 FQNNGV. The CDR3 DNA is TGTGCCAGCAGCTTAGATTTGCTCGAGCAGTACTTC. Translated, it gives CASSLDLLEQYF.

This CDR3 reads CASSSGQFDQPQHF. The CDR3 region has the DNA TGTGCCAGCAGTTCCGGACAGTTTGATCAGCCCCAGCATTTT. The chain is built from TRBV6-5 and TRBJ1-5, with D possibly matching TRBD1 (6 bases). The CDR3 extends over 14 amino acids. Germline CDR1 and CDR2: MNHEY and SVGAGI. Trimming removed 4 bases from V and 5 bases from J, with 12 bases in between.

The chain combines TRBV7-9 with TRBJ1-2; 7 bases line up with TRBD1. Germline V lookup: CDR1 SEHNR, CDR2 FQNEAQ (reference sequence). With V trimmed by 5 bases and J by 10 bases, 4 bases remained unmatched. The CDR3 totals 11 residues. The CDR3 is CASSPGQDYTF. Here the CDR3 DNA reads TGTGCCAGCAGCCCCGGACAGGACTACACCTTC.

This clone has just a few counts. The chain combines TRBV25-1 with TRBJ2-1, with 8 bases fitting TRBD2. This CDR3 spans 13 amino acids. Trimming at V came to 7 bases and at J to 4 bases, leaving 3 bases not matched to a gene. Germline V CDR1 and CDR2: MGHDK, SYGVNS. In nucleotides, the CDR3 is TGTGCCAGCACGGGGGGGGTATACAATGAGCAGTTCTTC. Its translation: CASTGGVYNEQFF.

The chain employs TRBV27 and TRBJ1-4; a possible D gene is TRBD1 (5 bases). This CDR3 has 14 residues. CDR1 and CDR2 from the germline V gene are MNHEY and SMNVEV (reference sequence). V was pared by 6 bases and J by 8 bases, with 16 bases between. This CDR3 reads CASRSGIMGEKLFF. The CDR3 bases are TGTGCCAGCAGATCAGGGATAATGGGGGAAAAACTGTTTTTT.

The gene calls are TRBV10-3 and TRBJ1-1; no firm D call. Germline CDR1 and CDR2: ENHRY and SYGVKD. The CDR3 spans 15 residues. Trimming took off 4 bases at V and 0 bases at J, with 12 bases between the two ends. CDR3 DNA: TGTGCCATCAGTGGGTCAGCTTCCATGAACACTGAAGCTTTCTTT. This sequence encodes CAISGSASMNTEAFF.

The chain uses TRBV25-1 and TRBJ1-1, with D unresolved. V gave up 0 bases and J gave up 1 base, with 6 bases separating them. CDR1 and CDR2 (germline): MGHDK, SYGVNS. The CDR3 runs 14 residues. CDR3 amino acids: CASSEYSTNTEAFF. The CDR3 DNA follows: TGTGCCAGCAGTGAATATTCGACGAACACTGAAGCTTTCTTT.

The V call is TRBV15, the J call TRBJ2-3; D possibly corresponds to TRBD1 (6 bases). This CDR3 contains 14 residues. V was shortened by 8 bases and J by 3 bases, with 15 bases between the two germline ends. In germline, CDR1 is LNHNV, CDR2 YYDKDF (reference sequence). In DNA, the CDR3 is TGTGCCACCGGGTTGAGAGGGGGAACAGATACGCAGTATTTT. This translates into CATGLRGGTDTQYF.

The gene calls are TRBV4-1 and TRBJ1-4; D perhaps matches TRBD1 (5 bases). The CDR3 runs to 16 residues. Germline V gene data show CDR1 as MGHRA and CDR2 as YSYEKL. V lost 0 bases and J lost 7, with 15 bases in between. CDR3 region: CASSQEERSGTEKLFF. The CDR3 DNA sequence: TGCGCCAGCAGCCAAGAGGAAAGGTCAGGGACTGAAAAACTGTTTTTT.

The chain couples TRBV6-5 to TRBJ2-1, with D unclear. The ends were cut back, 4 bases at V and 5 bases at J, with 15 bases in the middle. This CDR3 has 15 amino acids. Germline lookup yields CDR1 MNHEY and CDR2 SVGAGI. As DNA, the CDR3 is TGTGCCAGCAGTTCCAGTAACCGGGTCGACAATGAGCAGTTCTTC. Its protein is CASSSSNRVDNEQFF.

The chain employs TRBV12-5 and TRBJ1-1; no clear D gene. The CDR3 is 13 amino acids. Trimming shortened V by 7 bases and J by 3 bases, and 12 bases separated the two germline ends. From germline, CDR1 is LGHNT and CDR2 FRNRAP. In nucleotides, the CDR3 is TGTGCTAGTGTGCTAGACACCTACACTGAAGCTTTCTTT. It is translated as CASVLDTYTEAFF.

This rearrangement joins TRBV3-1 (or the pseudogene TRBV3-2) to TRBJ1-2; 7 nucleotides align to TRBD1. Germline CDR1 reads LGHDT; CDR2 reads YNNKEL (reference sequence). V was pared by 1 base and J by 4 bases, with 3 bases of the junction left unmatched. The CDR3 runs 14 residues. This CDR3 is CASSQVGGGYGYTF. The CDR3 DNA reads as TGTGCCAGCAGCCAAGTAGGGGGCGGCTATGGCTACACCTTC.

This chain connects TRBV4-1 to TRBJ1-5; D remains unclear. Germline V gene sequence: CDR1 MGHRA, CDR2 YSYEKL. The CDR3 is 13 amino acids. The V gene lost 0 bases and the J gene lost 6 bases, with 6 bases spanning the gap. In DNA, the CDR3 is TGCGCCAGCAGCCAAGAACCCCGTCAGCCCCAGCATTTT. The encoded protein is CASSQEPRQPQHF.

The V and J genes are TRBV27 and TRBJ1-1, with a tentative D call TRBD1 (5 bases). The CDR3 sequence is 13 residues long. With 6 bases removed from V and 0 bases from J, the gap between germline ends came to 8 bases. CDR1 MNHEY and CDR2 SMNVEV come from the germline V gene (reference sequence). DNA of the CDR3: TGTGCCAGCAGAGGGACGGTGAACACTGAAGCTTTCTTT. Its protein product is CASRGTVNTEAFF.

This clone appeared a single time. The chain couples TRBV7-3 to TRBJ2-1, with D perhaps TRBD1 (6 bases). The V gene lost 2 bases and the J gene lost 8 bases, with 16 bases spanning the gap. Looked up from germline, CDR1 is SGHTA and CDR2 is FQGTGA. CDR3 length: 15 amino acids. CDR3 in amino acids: CASSLVTDEGDEQFF. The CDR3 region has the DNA TGTGCCAGCAGCTTAGTGACAGACGAGGGGGATGAGCAGTTCTTC.

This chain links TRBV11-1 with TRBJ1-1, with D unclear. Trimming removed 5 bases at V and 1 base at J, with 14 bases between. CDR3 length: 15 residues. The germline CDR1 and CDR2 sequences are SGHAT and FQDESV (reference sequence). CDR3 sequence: CASSQLPERNTEAFF. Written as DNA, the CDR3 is TGTGCCAGCAGCCAGCTTCCCGAGCGGAACACTGAAGCTTTCTTT.

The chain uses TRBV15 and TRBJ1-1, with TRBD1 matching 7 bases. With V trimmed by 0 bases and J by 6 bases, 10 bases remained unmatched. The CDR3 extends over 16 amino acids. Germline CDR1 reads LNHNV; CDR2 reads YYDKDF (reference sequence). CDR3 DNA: TGTGCCACCAGCAGAGATGTCGCAAACAGGGGTGCTGAAGCTTTCTTT. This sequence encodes CATSRDVANRGAEAFF.

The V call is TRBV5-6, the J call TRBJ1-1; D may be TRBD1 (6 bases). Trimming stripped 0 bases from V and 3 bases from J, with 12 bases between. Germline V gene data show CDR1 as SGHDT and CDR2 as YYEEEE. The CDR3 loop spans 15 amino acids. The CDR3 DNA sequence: TGTGCCAGCAGCTTGGTCCTACGGGGGCACACTGAAGCTTTCTTT. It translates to CASSLVLRGHTEAFF.

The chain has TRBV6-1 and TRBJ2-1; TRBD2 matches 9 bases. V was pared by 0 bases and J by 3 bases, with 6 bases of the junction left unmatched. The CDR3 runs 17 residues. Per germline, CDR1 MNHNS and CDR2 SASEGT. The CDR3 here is CASSEARLAEFYNEQFF. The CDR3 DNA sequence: TGTGCCAGCAGTGAAGCCCGACTAGCGGAGTTCTACAATGAGCAGTTCTTC.

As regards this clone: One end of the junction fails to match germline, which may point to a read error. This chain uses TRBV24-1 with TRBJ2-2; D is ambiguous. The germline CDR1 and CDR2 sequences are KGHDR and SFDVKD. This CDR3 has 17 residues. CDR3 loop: CATSDPRAGENTRELFF. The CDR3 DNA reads TGTGCCACCAGTGATCCCCGGGCAGGCGAGAACACCAGGGAGCTGTTTTTT.

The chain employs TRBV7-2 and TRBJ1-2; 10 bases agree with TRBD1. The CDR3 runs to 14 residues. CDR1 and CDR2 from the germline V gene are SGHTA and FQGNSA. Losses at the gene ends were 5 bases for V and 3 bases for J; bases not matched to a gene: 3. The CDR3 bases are TGTGCCAGCAGCGCCGGGACAGGGGACTATGGCTACACCTTC. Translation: CASSAGTGDYGYTF.

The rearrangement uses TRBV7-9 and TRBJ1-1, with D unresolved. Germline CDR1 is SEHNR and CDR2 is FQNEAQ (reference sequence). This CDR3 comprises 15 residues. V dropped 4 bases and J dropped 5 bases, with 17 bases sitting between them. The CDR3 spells CASSSLNPEETEAFF. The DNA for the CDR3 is TGTGCCAGCAGCTCCCTTAACCCGGAGGAGACTGAAGCTTTCTTT.

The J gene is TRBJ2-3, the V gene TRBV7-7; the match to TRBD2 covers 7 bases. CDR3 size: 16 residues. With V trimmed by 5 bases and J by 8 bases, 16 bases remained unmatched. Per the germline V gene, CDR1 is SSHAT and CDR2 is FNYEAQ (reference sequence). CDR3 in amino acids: CASSPSVSGGVVTQYF. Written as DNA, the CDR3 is TGTGCCAGCAGCCCTAGCGTGTCGGGGGGAGTGGTTACGCAGTATTTT.

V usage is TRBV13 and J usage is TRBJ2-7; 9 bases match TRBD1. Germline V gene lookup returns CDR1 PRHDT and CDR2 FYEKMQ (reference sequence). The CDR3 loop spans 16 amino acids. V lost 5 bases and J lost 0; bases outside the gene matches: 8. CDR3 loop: CASSRGTGKLSYEQYF. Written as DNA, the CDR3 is TGTGCCAGCAGCCGAGGGACAGGGAAACTCTCCTACGAGCAGTACTTC.

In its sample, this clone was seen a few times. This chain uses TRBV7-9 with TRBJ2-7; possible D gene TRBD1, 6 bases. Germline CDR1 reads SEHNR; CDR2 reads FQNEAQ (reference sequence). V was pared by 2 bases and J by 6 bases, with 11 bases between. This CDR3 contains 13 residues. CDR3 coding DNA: TGTGCCAGCAGCTTAACCCAGGGGATCGAGCAGTACTTC. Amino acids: CASSLTQGIEQYF. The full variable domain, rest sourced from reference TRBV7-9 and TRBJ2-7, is DTGVSQNPRHKITKRGQNVTFRCDPISEHNRLYWYRQTLGQGPEFLTYFQNEAQLEKSRLLSDRFSAERPKGSFSTLEIQRTEQGDSAMYLCASSLTQGIEQYFGPGTRLTVT.

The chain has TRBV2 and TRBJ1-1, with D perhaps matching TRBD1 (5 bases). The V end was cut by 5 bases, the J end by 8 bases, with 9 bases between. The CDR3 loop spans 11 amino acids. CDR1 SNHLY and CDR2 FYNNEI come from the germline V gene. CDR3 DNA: TGTGCCAGCAGTTCCAGGGCAGAAGCTTTCTTT. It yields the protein CASSSRAEAFF.

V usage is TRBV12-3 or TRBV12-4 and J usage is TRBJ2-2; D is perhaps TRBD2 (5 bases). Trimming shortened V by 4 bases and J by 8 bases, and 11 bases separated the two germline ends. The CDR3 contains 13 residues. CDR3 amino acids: CASSSNGGGELFF. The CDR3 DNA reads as TGTGCCAGCAGTTCAAATGGAGGTGGGGAGCTGTTTTTT.

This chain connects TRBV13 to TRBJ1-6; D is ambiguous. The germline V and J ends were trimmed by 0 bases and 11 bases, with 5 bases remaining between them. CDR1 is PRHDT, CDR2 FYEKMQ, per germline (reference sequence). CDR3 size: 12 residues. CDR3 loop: CASSLGRPPLHF. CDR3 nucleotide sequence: TGTGCCAGCAGCTTAGGTCGCCCACCCCTCCACTTT. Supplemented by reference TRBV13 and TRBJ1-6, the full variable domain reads AAGVIQSPRHLIKEKRETATLKCYPIPRHDTVYWYQQGPGQDPQFLISFYEKMQSDKGSIPDRFSAQQFSDYHSELNMSSLELGDSALYFCASSLGRPPLHFGNGTRLTVT.

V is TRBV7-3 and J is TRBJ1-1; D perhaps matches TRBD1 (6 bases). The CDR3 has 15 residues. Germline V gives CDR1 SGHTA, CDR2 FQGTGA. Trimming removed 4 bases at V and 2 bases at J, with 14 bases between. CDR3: CASSSDSPPNTEAFF. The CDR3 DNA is TGTGCCAGCAGCTCGGACAGCCCACCTAACACTGAAGCTTTCTTT.